The clone carrying this T cell receptor (beta chain) was seen a handful of times. Antigen: not known. At one end the junction does not follow the germline gene, possibly because of a read error. CDR3 length: 12 amino acids. Germline loops: CDR1 ENHRY, CDR2 SYGVKD. Only patients with CD8+CD57+ cell expansion on flow cytometry were chosen for sequencing. These data come from a study of CD8+CD57+ T cells in acquired aplastic anemia. Genomic DNA provided the template from which TCR beta VDJ and CDR3 profiles were obtained. TCRdb fed the reads into MiXCR, producing one record per CDR3 protein. The sample gives fewer than 200,000 distinct CDR3 sequences, over 40% of which show up once; about 1.7% is in the top ten. Findings and limits, study-wide: Patients shared just under 30 CD8+ CDR3 sequences with controls. Statistical testing detected no significant gap in CD8+ Simpson's diversity between patients and controls.

This TCR was sampled from a human donor with aplastic anemia. Sequencing was performed on sorted CD4+, CD8+, or CD8+CD57+ T cells (not recorded which) from PBMCs. The J gene is TRBJ1-1, the V gene TRBV10-3; tentatively, D is TRBD1 (5 bases). In nucleotides, the CDR3 is TGTGCCATCAGTGGCCAGGGTTCTGAAGCCTTCTTT. It specifies CAISGQGSEAFF.